The 16 T cell receptor beta chains presented below share a single source sample, sequenced in a study of breast tumors, draining lymph nodes, adjacent tissues (dated by TCRdb to 2015 to 2016). Library preparation used multiplex PCR. Sequencing used an Illumina HiSeq 2000. Through fastp at Q25 and MiXCR, TCRdb rebuilt clones from the public reads, retaining in-frame beta chains. Entries are consolidated by CDR3 protein sequence, retaining the most common genes and DNA. This sample holds under 300,000 distinct CDR3 sequences; under 35% were observed only once. Approximately 4% of the sample belongs to the ten largest clones. Lymph node samples were obtained from the axillary draining lymph nodes of breast cancer patients. Source material: axillary lymph node tissue. The receptors originated from a female donor with breast cancer. Some clones in this sample may be carry-over from other donors' samples.

This clonotype has only one observation. The chain combines TRBV24-1 with TRBJ1-4; perhaps TRBD1 as D (6 bases). This CDR3 has 15 amino acids. The germline CDR1 and CDR2 sequences are KGHDR and SFDVKD. V was clipped by 7 bases and J by 4 bases, with 15 bases between them. The CDR3 loop is CATSLAGASNEKLFF. The CDR3 DNA reads as TGTGCCACCAGCCTAGCGGGGGCGAGTAATGAAAAACTGTTTTTT.

V and J are TRBV7-2 and TRBJ1-4; 8 bases align to TRBD1. The germline V gene has CDR1 SGHTA and CDR2 FQGNSA. The junction had 8 bases not matched to a gene; V was cut back by 3 bases and J by 5 bases. The CDR3 loop spans 16 amino acids. The CDR3 loop is CASSLGGTGPNEKLFF. The CDR3 bases are TGTGCCAGCAGCTTGGGAGGGACAGGACCAAATGAAAAACTGTTTTTT. Supplemented by reference TRBV7-2 and TRBJ1-4, the full variable domain reads GAGVSQSPSNKVTEKGKDVELRCDPISGHTALYWYRQSLGQGLEFLIYFQGNSAPDKSGLPSDRFSAERTGGSVSTLTIQRTQQEDSAVYLCASSLGGTGPNEKLFFGSGTQLSVL.

At least ten counts were recorded for this clonotype. The chain employs TRBV29-1 and TRBJ2-1; D may be TRBD1 or TRBD2 (5 bases each). V lost 4 bases and J lost 2, with 9 bases in between. The CDR3 extends over 13 amino acids. Germline CDR1 reads SQVTM; CDR2 reads ANQGSEA. In DNA, the CDR3 is TGCAGCGTTGCCGGGGCAGCCTACAATGAGCAGTTCTTC. It translates to CSVAGAAYNEQFF.

Concerning this clonotype: The junction departs from the called germline gene at one end, perhaps through a read error. This chain uses TRBV10-3 with TRBJ2-5; 8 bases are shared with TRBD1. The CDR3 consists of 12 residues. Germline CDR1 reads ENHRY; CDR2 reads SYGVKD. The CDR3 DNA sequence: TGCGCCACCAAGGACAGGGAAGAGACCCAGTACTTC. It encodes CATKDREETQYF.

This clonotype has ten or more counts. Since a much larger clone is just one base distant, this may be a read error. This chain uses TRBV20-1 with TRBJ2-5; a possible D gene is TRBD1 (6 bases). Trimming took 0 bases from V and 7 from J, leaving 15 bases between them. Germline loops: CDR1 DFQATT, CDR2 SNEGSKA (reference sequence). This CDR3 is built from 14 residues. The CDR3 coding sequence is TGCAGTGCTAGAGAACAGGGCCTAAGGGCGACCCAGTACTTC. Translation gives CSAREQGLRATQYF.

In regard to this clonotype: Being one base from a much bigger clone, this may be a read error. The J gene is TRBJ2-1, the V gene TRBV7-9, with 12 bases identical to TRBD2. Germline loops: CDR1 SEHNR, CDR2 FQNEAQ (reference sequence). CDR3 length: 17 residues. In DNA form, the CDR3 reads TGTGCCAGCAGCTTAGGACTAGCGGGGGAAAACTACGATGAGCAGTTCTTC. Its protein is CASSLGLAGENYDEQFF.

This clonotype showed up many times. This sequence joins TRBV5-1 and TRBJ2-3; a possible D gene is TRBD2 (7 bases). This CDR3 spans 16 amino acids. Germline V lookup: CDR1 SGHRS, CDR2 YFSETQ. Trimming shortened V by 0 bases and J by 5 bases, and 16 bases separated the two germline ends. The CDR3 loop reads CASSLDGGGLLDTQYF. CDR3 coding DNA: TGCGCCAGCAGCTTGGATGGGGGGGGCCTTCTAGATACGCAGTATTTT.

In its sample, this clonotype was seen many times. This chain links TRBV4-2 with TRBJ2-1, with unresolved D. The CDR3 sequence is 15 residues long. The V and J ends lost 0 bases and 7 bases respectively, with 13 bases between them. The V gene's germline CDR1 is LGHNA and CDR2 YNFKEQ. The CDR3 spells CASSQDWADWNEQFF. Here the CDR3 DNA reads TGTGCCAGCAGCCAAGATTGGGCTGATTGGAATGAGCAGTTCTTC.

The chain combines TRBV29-1 with TRBJ1-6, with D possibly TRBD1 on 6 matching bases. V lost 6 bases to trimming and J lost 3 bases, with 9 bases between them. Germline V gene lookup returns CDR1 SQVTM and CDR2 ANQGSEA. The CDR3 extends over 13 amino acids. The CDR3 is CSVRQDYNSPLHF. The CDR3 bases are TGCAGCGTGAGACAGGACTATAATTCACCCCTCCACTTT.

This clonotype was counted only a few times. The missing conserved phenylalanine or tryptophan at the end of this CDR3 makes a read error likely. The chain has TRBV6-5 and TRBJ1-2; a weak D match, TRBD1 (5 bases). This CDR3 region has 13 residues. V lost 6 bases and J lost 6, with 14 bases in between. Per germline, CDR1 MNHEY and CDR2 SVGAGI. CDR3 DNA sequence: TGTGCCAGCAGCCCGCACATCAGGGATGGCTACACCCTC. Protein product: CASSPHIRDGYTL.

On this clonotype itself: Given a much more abundant clone one base away, this may be a read error. J is TRBJ2-2 and V is TRBV10-3; TRBD2 aligns across 14 bases. There are 17 residues in the CDR3. Germline V gene sequence: CDR1 ENHRY, CDR2 SYGVKD. Trimming took 8 bases from V and 6 from J; bases not matched to a gene: 11. The CDR3 DNA sequence: TGTGCCATCGGTCAGACTAGCGGGAGGGAAGGCGCCGGGGAGCTGTTTTTT. Protein sequence: CAIGQTSGREGAGELFF.

The rearrangement links TRBV12-3 or TRBV12-4 to TRBJ2-3; 8 bases are a match to TRBD2. With 6 bases clipped from V and 7 bases from J, the junction kept 24 bases outside the gene matches. CDR3 length equals 19 residues. The chain's CDR3 is CASSLLRGGSGSGLNTQYF. CDR3 DNA sequence: TGTGCCAGCAGCCTACTAAGGGGGGGCAGCGGGAGTGGGTTGAATACGCAGTATTTT.

On this clonotype itself: The germline gene is not matched at one end of the junction; a read error may be the cause. The chain recombines TRBV12-3 or TRBV12-4 with TRBJ1-4; TRBD1 matches 11 bases. CDR3 size: 15 residues. CDR3 protein: CASSSGTGGGEKLVF. The CDR3 bases are TGTGCCAGCAGTTCCGGGACAGGGGGTGGTGAAAAACTGGTTTTT.

A word on this clonotype: The conserved phenylalanine or tryptophan is not found at the CDR3 terminus, so this likely reflects a read error. The limits of the CDR3 on the DNA are not certain, so only TCRdb's listed CDR3 is given. This chain uses TRBV3-1 with TRBJ2-5; no DNA check was done on the table's D call, TRBD1. The germline gives CDR1 LGHDT, CDR2 YNNKEL (reference sequence). The CDR3 adds up to 8 amino acids, both ends counted. The CDR3 here is CASSQEEG.

At least ten counts were recorded for this clonotype. The J gene is TRBJ2-1, the V gene TRBV9; 7 bases fit TRBD2. CDR1 and CDR2 from the germline V gene are SGDLS and YYNGEE. The CDR3 covers 15 residues. With V trimmed by 4 bases and J by 9 bases, 13 bases remained unmatched. CDR3 loop: CASSPGRTSGGEQFF. The CDR3 coding sequence is TGTGCCAGCAGCCCTGGGAGGACTTCGGGGGGTGAGCAGTTCTTC.

In its sample, this clonotype was seen many times. The rearrangement uses TRBV4-3 and TRBJ2-5; a possible D gene is TRBD2 (6 bases). The ends were cut back, 1 base at V and 4 bases at J, with 16 bases in the middle. The CDR3 is 16 amino acids. Per germline, CDR1 LGHNA and CDR2 YSLEER. The CDR3 DNA follows: TGCGCCAGCAGCCAAGTTGGCCGGGGGAGAGGAGAGACCCAGTACTTC. Its protein product is CASSQVGRGRGETQYF.